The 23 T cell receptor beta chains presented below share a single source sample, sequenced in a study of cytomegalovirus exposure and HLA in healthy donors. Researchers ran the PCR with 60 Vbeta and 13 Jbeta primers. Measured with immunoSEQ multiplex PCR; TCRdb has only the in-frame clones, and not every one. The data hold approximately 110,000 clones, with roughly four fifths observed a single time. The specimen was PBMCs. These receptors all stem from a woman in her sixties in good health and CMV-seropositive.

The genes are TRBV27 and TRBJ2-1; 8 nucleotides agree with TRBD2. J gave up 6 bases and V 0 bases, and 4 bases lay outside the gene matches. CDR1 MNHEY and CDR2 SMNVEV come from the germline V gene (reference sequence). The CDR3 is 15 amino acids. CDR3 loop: CASSLSPGGGNEQFF. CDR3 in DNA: TGTGCCAGCAGTTTATCACCCGGGGGGGGCAATGAGCAGTTCTTC.

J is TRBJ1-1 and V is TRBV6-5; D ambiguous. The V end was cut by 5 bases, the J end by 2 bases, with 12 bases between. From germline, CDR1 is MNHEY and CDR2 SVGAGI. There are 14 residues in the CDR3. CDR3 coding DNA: TGTGCCAGCAGTCCTAACCCACGTAACACTGAAGCTTTCTTT. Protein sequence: CASSPNPRNTEAFF.

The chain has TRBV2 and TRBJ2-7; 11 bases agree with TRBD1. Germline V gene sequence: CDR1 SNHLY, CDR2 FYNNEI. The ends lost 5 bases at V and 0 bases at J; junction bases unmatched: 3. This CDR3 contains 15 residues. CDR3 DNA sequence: TGTGCCAGCAGTCACGGGACAGGGGGCTCCTACGAGCAGTACTTC. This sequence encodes CASSHGTGGSYEQYF.

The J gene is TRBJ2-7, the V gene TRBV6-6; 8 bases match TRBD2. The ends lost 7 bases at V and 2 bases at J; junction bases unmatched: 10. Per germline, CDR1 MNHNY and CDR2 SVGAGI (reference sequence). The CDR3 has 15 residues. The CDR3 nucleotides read TGTGCCAGCACTCTAGCGGGCCCCACCACCTACGAGCAGTACTTC. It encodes CASTLAGPTTYEQYF.

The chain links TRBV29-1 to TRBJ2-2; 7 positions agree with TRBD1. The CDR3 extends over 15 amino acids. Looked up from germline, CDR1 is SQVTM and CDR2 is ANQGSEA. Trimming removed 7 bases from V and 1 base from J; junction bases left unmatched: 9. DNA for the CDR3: TGCAGCGCCCTAAACCGACAGGGGAACACCGGGGAGCTGTTTTTT. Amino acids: CSALNRQGNTGELFF.

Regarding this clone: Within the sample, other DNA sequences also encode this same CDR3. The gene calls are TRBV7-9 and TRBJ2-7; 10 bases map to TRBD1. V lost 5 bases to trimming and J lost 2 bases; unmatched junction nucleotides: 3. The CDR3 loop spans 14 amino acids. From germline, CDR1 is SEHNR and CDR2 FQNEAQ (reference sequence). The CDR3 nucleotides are TGTGCCAGCAGCCCCGGACAGGGGGCCTACGAGCAGTACTTC. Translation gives CASSPGQGAYEQYF.

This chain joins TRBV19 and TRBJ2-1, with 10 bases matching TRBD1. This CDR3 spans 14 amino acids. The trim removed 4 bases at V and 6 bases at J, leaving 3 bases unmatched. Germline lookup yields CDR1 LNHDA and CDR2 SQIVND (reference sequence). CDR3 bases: TGTGCCAGTAGTACCTGGACAGGGGGCAATGAGCAGTTCTTC. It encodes CASSTWTGGNEQFF.

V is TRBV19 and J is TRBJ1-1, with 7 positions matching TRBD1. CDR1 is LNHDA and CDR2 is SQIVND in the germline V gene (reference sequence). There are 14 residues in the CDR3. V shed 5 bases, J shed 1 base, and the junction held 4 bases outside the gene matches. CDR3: CASSWDRQNTEAFF. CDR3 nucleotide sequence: TGTGCCAGTAGTTGGGACAGACAGAACACTGAAGCTTTCTTT.

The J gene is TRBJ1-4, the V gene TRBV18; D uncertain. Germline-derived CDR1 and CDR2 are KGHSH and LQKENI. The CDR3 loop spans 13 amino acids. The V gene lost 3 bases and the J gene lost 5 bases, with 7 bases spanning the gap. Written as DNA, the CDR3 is TGTGCCAGCTCACCGTACGGGAATGAAAAACTGTTTTTT. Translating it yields CASSPYGNEKLFF.

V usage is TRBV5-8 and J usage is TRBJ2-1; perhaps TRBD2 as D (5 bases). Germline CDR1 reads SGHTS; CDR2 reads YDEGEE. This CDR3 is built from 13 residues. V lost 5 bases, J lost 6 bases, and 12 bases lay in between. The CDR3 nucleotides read TGTGCCAGCAGTGGACTGTTCCCCAATGAGCAGTTCTTC. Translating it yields CASSGLFPNEQFF.

In nucleotides, the CDR3 is TGCGCCAGCAGCTTGGAACGGTCAGATACGCAGTATTTT. Encoded protein: CASSLERSDTQYF. The genes are TRBV5-1 and TRBJ2-3; D unresolved. The CDR3 contains 13 residues. V was cut by 0 bases and J by 4 bases, with 6 bases left in between. Germline CDR1 reads SGHRS; CDR2 reads YFSETQ.

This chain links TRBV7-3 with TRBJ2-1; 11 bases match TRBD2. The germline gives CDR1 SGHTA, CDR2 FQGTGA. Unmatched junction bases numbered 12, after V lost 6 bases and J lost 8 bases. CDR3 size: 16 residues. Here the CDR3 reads CASSYVAGGPGDEQFF. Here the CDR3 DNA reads TGTGCCAGCAGTTACGTAGCGGGAGGGCCTGGCGATGAGCAGTTCTTC.

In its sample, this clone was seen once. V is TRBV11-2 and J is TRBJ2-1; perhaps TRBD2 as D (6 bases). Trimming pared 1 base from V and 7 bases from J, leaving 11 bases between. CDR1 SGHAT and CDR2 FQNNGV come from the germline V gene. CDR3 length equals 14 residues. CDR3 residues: CASSLAGLTNEQFF. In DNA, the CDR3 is TGTGCCAGCAGCTTAGCGGGACTTACGAATGAGCAGTTCTTC.

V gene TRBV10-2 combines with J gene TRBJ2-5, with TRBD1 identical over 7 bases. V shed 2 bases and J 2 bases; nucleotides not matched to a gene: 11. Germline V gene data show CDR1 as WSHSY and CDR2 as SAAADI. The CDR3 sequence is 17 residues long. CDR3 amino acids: CASSEQTWDSLQETQYF. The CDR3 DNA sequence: TGCGCCAGCAGTGAGCAGACCTGGGACAGCTTACAAGAGACCCAGTACTTC.

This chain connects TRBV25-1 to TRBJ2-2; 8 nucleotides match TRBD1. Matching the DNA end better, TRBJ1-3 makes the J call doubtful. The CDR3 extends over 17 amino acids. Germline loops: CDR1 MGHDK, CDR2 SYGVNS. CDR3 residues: CASSEYGQGLSGNTIYF. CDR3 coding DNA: TGTGCCAGCAGTGAATATGGACAGGGCCTCTCTGGAAACACCATATATTTT.

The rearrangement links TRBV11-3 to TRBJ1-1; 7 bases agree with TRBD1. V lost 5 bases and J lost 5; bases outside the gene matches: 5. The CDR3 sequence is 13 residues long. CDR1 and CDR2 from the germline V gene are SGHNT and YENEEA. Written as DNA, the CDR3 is TGTGCCAGCAGCCCGAGGACAGGAACTGAAGCTTTCTTT. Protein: CASSPRTGTEAFF.

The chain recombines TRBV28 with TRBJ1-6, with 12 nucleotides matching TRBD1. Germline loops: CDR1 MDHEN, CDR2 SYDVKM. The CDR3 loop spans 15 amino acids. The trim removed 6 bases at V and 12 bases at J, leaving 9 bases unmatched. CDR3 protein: CASRPGTGGLLPLHF. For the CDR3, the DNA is TGTGCCAGCAGGCCCGGGACAGGGGGCCTTTTACCCCTCCACTTT.

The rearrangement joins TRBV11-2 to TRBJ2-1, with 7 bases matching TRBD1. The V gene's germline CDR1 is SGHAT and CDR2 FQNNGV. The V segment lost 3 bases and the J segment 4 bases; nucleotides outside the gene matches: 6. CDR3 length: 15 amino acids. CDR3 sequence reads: CASSFTGTAYNEQFF. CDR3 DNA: TGTGCCAGCAGCTTCACCGGGACAGCGTACAATGAGCAGTTCTTC.

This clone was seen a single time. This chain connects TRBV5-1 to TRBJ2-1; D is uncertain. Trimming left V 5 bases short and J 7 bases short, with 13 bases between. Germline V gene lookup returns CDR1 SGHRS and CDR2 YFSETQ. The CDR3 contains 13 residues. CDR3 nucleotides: TGCGCCAGCAGTGGGCTCGTTGCGAATGAGCAGTTCTTC. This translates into CASSGLVANEQFF.

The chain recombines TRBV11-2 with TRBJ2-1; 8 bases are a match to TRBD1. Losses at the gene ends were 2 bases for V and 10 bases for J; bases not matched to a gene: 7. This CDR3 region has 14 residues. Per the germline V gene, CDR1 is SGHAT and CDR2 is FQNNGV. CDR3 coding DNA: TGTGCCAGCAGCTTACCTGGGACAGGCAGGGAGCAGTTCTTC. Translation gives CASSLPGTGREQFF.

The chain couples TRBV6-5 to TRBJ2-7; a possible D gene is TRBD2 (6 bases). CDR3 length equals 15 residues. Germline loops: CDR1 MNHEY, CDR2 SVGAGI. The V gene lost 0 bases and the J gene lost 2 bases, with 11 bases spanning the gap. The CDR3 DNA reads TGTGCCAGCAGTTACTCTAGAGGGAGGCCCTACGAGCAGTACTTC. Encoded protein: CASSYSRGRPYEQYF.

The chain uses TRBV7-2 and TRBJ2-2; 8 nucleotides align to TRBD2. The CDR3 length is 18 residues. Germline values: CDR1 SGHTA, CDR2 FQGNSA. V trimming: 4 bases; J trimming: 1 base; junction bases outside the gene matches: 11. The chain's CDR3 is CASSSPPGLAGNTGELFF. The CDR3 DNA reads TGTGCCAGCAGCTCCCCACCGGGCCTAGCGGGGAACACCGGGGAGCTGTTTTTT. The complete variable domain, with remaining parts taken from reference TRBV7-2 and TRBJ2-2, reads GAGVSQSPSNKVTEKGKDVELRCDPISGHTALYWYRQSLGQGLEFLIYFQGNSAPDKSGLPSDRFSAERTGGSVSTLTIQRTQQEDSAVYLCASSSPPGLAGNTGELFFGEGSRLTVL.

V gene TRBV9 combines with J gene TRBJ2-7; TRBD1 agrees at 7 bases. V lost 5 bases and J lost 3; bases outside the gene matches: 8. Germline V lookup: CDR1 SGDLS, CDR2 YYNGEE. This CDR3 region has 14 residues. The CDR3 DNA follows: TGTGCCAGCAGTGCCGGGACAGAGTTCTACGAGCAGTACTTC. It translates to CASSAGTEFYEQYF.